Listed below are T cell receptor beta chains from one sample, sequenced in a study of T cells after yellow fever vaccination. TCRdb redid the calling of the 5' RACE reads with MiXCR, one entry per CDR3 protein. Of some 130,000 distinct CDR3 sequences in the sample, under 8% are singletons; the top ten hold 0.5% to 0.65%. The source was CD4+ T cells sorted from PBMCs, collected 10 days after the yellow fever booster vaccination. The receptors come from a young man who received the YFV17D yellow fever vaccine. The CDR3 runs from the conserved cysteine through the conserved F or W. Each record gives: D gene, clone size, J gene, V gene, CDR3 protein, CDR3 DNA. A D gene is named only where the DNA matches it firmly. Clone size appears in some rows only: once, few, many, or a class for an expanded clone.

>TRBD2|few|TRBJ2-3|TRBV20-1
CSARDFLAGTDTQYF
TGCAGTGCTAGAGATTTCCTAGCGGGGACAGATACGCAGTATTTT
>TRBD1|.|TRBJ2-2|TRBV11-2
CASSLAGTVNTGELFF
TGTGCCAGCAGCTTGGCCGGGACAGTTAACACCGGGGAGCTGTTTTTT
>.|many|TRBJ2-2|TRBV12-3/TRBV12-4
CASSLLRTTYTGELFF
TGTGCCAGCAGTTTGCTGCGGACTACCTACACCGGGGAGCTGTTTTTT
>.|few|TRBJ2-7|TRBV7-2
CASSFVRGRGYEQYF
TGTGCCAGCAGCTTTGTTCGTGGGCGGGGCTACGAGCAGTACTTC
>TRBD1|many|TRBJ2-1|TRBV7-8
CASSLALMSGQGNEQFF
TGTGCCAGCAGCTTAGCGCTTATGTCGGGACAGGGCAATGAGCAGTTCTTC
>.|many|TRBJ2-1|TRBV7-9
CASSPLRLSEQFF
TGTGCCAGCAGCCCACTTAGGTTGAGTGAGCAGTTCTTC
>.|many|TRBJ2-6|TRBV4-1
CASSLGGGANVLTF
TGCGCCAGCTCTTTGGGCGGTGGGGCCAACGTCCTGACTTTC
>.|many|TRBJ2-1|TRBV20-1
CSATRAPPGFGNEQFF
TGCAGTGCTACTCGGGCTCCCCCGGGATTTGGGAATGAGCAGTTCTTC
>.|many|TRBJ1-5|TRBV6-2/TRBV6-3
CASSSGARFRGNQPQHF
TGTGCCAGCAGTTCAGGTGCCAGGTTTAGGGGCAATCAGCCCCAGCATTTT
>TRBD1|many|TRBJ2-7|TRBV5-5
CASSSPWTGTYEQYF
TGTGCCAGCAGCTCCCCCTGGACAGGGACCTACGAGCAGTACTTC
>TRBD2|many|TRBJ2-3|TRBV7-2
CASSFRLAGDIDTQYF
TGTGCCAGCAGCTTCCGGCTAGCGGGAGATATAGATACGCAGTATTTT
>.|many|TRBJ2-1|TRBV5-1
CASSLGGSNEQFF
TGCGCCAGCAGCTTGGGCGGATCCAATGAGCAGTTCTTC
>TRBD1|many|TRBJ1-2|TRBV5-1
CASRFGTGDYGYTF
TGCGCCAGCAGGTTCGGGACAGGGGACTACGGCTACACCTTC
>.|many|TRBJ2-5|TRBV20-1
CSARGDGYQETQYF
TGCAGTGCTAGAGGGGACGGGTACCAAGAGACCCAGTACTTC
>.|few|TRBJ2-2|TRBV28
CASSLGPAPGDTGELFF
TGTGCCAGCAGTTTAGGGCCCGCCCCGGGGGACACCGGGGAGCTGTTTTTT
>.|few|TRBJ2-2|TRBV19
CASNRVGGELFF
TGTGCCAGTAACAGGGTCGGGGGGGAGCTGTTTTTT
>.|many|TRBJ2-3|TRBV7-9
CASSELPGPRGTDTQYF
TGTGCCAGCAGCGAACTCCCCGGGCCCCGTGGGACAGATACGCAGTATTTT
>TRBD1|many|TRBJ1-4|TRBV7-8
CASSAQGARGEKLFF
TGTGCCAGCAGCGCCCAGGGGGCGCGGGGAGAAAAACTGTTTTTT
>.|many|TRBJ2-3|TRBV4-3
CASSQEGNRADTQYF
TGCGCCAGCAGCCAAGAGGGGAATAGGGCAGATACGCAGTATTTT
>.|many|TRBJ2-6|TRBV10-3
CAISEARGYNAGANVLTF
TGTGCCATCAGTGAAGCAAGGGGGTACAATGCTGGGGCCAACGTCCTGACTTTC
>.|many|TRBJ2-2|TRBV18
CASSRGHSNTGELFF
TGTGCCAGCTCACGAGGACATTCGAACACCGGGGAGCTGTTTTTT
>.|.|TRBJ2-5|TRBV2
CASDRDEETQYF
TGTGCCAGCGACCGGGATGAGGAGACCCAGTACTTC
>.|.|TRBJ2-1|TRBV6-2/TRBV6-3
CASTPQAGYNEQFF
TGTGCCAGCACCCCCCAGGCAGGGTACAATGAGCAGTTCTTC
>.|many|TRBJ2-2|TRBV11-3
CASSLAGSNTGELFF
TGTGCCAGCAGCTTAGCGGGTTCGAACACCGGGGAGCTGTTTTTT
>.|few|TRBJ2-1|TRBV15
CATSREGHNEQFF
TGTGCCACCAGCAGAGAAGGACATAATGAGCAGTTCTTC
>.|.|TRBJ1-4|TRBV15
CATSRVDGKLFF
TGTGCCACCAGCAGAGTTGATGGAAAACTGTTTTTT
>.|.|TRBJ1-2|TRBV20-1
CSARVGNWGYTF
TGCAGTGCTAGAGTTGGGAACTGGGGCTACACCTTC
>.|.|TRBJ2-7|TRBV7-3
CASSLGMGYEQYF
TGTGCCAGCAGCTTAGGTATGGGCTACGAGCAGTACTTC
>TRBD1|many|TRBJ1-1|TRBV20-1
CSARDEPQGARVRTEAFF
TGCAGTGCTAGAGATGAGCCGCAGGGGGCGCGGGTCAGGACTGAAGCTTTCTTT
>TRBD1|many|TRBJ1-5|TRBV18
CASSPETSGGQPQHF
TGTGCCAGCTCACCGGAAACGTCAGGGGGTCAGCCCCAGCATTTT
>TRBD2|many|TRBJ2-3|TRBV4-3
CAEKHPSSGGQDTQYF
TGCGCGGAAAAACACCCGAGTAGCGGGGGACAAGATACGCAGTATTTT
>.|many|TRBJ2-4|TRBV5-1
CASRNTGDSNIQYF
TGCGCCAGCAGAAACACGGGAGACTCAAACATCCAGTACTTC
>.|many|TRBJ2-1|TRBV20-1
CSARDGTTSKHEQFF
TGCAGTGCTAGAGATGGGACCACTAGCAAGCATGAGCAGTTCTTC
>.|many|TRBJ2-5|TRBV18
CASSPSGETQYF
TGTGCCAGCTCACCGTCCGGAGAGACCCAGTACTTC
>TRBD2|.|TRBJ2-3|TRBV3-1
CASSQGLTSGSLDTQYF
TGTGCCAGCAGCCAAGGCCTTACTAGCGGGAGCTTGGATACGCAGTATTTT
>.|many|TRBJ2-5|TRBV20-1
CSARDAPRQETQYF
TGCAGTGCTAGAGATGCACCTAGACAAGAGACCCAGTACTTC
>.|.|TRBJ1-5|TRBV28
CASSFSGTAEQPQHF
TGTGCCAGCAGTTTTTCCGGGACGGCGGAGCAGCCCCAGCATTTT
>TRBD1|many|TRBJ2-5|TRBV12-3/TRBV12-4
CASSPPGQYQETQYF
TGTGCCAGCAGTCCTCCGGGACAGTACCAAGAGACCCAGTACTTC
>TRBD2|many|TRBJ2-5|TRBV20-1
CSATVSGSGTSGSNQETQYF
TGCAGTGCTACTGTCTCAGGCAGCGGGACTAGCGGGAGCAACCAAGAGACCCAGTACTTC